This TCR beta chain was profiled in a study of cytomegalovirus exposure and HLA in healthy donors. In the study overall: Around 76% of 300 to 450 genotyped donors fell in the Caucasian-associated ancestry cluster.

Study results and limitations: A later analysis reportedly found fewer N-insertions in an Asian-associated ancestry cluster than the approximately 670-donor mean. Sequencing depth across donors, presence/absence analyses assumed, was roughly uniform.

The table lists this clone with a few counts. The antigen remains unidentified. PCR used 60 Vbeta primers and 13 Jbeta primers. Only in-frame clones appear in the TCRdb table, and some are missing; sequencing was by immunoSEQ multiplex PCR. Of 15,000 to 20,000 clones in the sample, approximately 70% were seen once. The CDR3 totals 15 residues. V gave up 3 bases and J gave up 0 bases, with 11 bases separating them. From germline, CDR1 is LNHDA and CDR2 SQIVND (reference sequence). The TCR comes from a man aged 18-30 years in good health and CMV-seronegative. The sequenced sample consisted of PBMCs. The chain combines TRBV19 with TRBJ1-1; D unclear. Here the CDR3 DNA reads TGTGCCAGTAGTATGTTCGGAGAGATGAACACTGAAGCTTTCTTT. This codes for CASSMFGEMNTEAFF.